The rows below give T cell receptor beta chains drawn from one sample of a study of OX40 agonist ivuxolimab in advanced cancers. This table comes from immunoSEQ multiplex PCR, and its TCRdb copy is limited to in-frame clones, with some not included. Of approximately 100,000 clones listed, about 85% were seen once; the top ten hold 3.8%. Specimen: CD4+ or CD8+ T cells sorted from blood, collected in a trial of the OX40 agonist ivuxolimab. The receptor source for this set is an adult with an advanced solid tumor such as melanoma, head and neck, liver or kidney cancer. Each CDR3 is given with its conserved first and last residue. D genes are given only for firm matches. The size of a clone is reported for some rows only, either as once, few or many, or as a class for expanded clones.

DNA | CDR3 | D | size | J | V
TGTGCCAGCACCGGGACTAGCGGGAGGTACGAGCAGTACTTC | CASTGTSGRYEQYF | TRBD2 | - | TRBJ2-7 | TRBV6-6
TGTGCCAGTAGTATCCGGGACTCAACCCGAAGCTATGGCTACACCTTC | CASSIRDSTRSYGYTF | - | - | TRBJ1-2 | TRBV19
TGTGCCAGCAGCTTAGGGGGCGGAGGGACCACTGAAGCTTTCTTT | CASSLGGGGTTEAFF | - | - | TRBJ1-1 | TRBV7-3
TGCGCCAGCAGCTTGACAGGGGGAGCGGCCAACGTCCTGACTTTC | CASSLTGGAANVLTF | TRBD1 | - | TRBJ2-6 | TRBV5-1
TGTGCCAAAATGGAGCAAGAGACCCAGTACTTC | CAKMEQETQYF | - | once | TRBJ2-5 | TRBV2
TGTGCCAGCAGTCTGACTCAGGGAAGGTTCGAAGCTTTCTTT | CASSLTQGRFEAFF | - | - | TRBJ1-1 | TRBV14
TGTGCCAGTAGTATAGATATGGGTTCTTACGATGGCTACACCTTC | CASSIDMGSYDGYTF | - | - | TRBJ1-2 | TRBV19
TGTGCCAGCAGCTTGCGGGACAACGGCAATGAGCAGTTCTTC | CASSLRDNGNEQFF | - | - | TRBJ2-1 | TRBV13
TGCAGCGTTGCTGCGGGAGGATGGAACTACGAGCAGTACTTC | CSVAAGGWNYEQYF | TRBD2 | - | TRBJ2-7 | TRBV29-1
TGTGCCAGCAGTTTATATCCAGGACTAGCGGGAGGCGAGCAGTACTTC | CASSLYPGLAGGEQYF | TRBD2 | - | TRBJ2-7 | TRBV27
TGTGCCAGCAGTGAAGCGCCAGCAGGGGCCGATGGCTACACCTTC | CASSEAPAGADGYTF | - | - | TRBJ1-2 | TRBV2
TGTGCCAGCAGTGGGGGACTAGTGATAGATACGCAGTATTTT | CASSGGLVIDTQYF | TRBD2 | - | TRBJ2-3 | TRBV2
TGTGCCAGCAGCGTAGCTAGCGGAACCTACAATGAGCAGTTCTTC | CASSVASGTYNEQFF | TRBD2 | - | TRBJ2-1 | TRBV9
TGCGCCAGCAGCTTGGATCTAGCGGAAATACAAGAGACCCAGTACTTC | CASSLDLAEIQETQYF | TRBD2 | - | TRBJ2-5 | TRBV5-1
TGTGCCAGCAGTTTGGGTGGTGGTTCAGAGACCCAGTACTTC | CASSLGGGSETQYF | - | - | TRBJ2-5 | TRBV28
TGCGCCAGCAGCTTGGAGGCCCCAGGGGGCCTGGACGAGCAGTACTTC | CASSLEAPGGLDEQYF | TRBD1 | - | TRBJ2-7 | TRBV5-1
TGTGCCAGCAGTTTAGGAGGTCAGGGGGTGGGTGAAAAACTGTTTTTT | CASSLGGQGVGEKLFF | TRBD1 | - | TRBJ1-4 | TRBV28
TGTGCCTGGATCGGACTAGCGGGAGACGAGCAGTACTTC | CAWIGLAGDEQYF | TRBD2 | - | TRBJ2-7 | TRBV30
TGTGCCAGCAGCTTAGACGACTTGAGAGAGACCCAGTACTTC | CASSLDDLRETQYF | - | - | TRBJ2-5 | TRBV7-9
TGTGCCAGCAGCTCTACAGGGGGGGAGACCCAGTACTTC | CASSSTGGETQYF | TRBD1 | - | TRBJ2-5 | TRBV11-3
TGTGCCAGCAGTGAATTGGAGGGTGGTGGGGCCAACGTCCTGACTTTC | CASSELEGGGANVLTF | - | - | TRBJ2-6 | TRBV25-1
TGTGCCAGCAGCCCCGGGACTAGCGGGAGTCATGAGCAGTTCTTC | CASSPGTSGSHEQFF | TRBD2 | - | TRBJ2-1 | TRBV4-2
TGCGCCAGCAGCCAAGTCGGACAGGGAGGTCAGCCCCAGCATTTT | CASSQVGQGGQPQHF | TRBD1 | - | TRBJ1-5 | TRBV4-1
TGTGCCAGCGAGGGCGGAGGCAATGAGCAGTTCTTC | CASEGGGNEQFF | - | - | TRBJ2-1 | TRBV28
TGTGCCAGCAGTTTGGGTCTAGATAGTAATGAGCAGTTCTTC | CASSLGLDSNEQFF | - | - | TRBJ2-1 | TRBV28
TGTGCCAGCGCCAGGGACGTCAATCAGCCCCAGCATTTT | CASARDVNQPQHF | - | - | TRBJ1-5 | TRBV9
TGTGCCAGCAGCTCAGACGAGACCTACGAGCAGTACTTC | CASSSDETYEQYF | - | - | TRBJ2-7 | TRBV11-1
TGTGCCAGCAGCCGTCGGAGACTAGCGGGAAATGAGCAGTTCTTC | CASSRRRLAGNEQFF | TRBD2 | - | TRBJ2-1 | TRBV7-8
TGTGCCAGCAGCTCAGGTGGAGATACGCAGTATTTT | CASSSGGDTQYF | - | - | TRBJ2-3 | TRBV7-3
TGTGCCTGGAGGGCACTTGGACTAGCGGGAGTTACCGGGGAGCTGTTTTTT | CAWRALGLAGVTGELFF | TRBD2 | - | TRBJ2-2 | TRBV30
TGTGCCAGCAGTCCGGACTCTAGACAGTTCTTC | CASSPDSRQFF | - | - | TRBJ2-1 | TRBV28
TGTGCCAGCAGTGCGCCGGGGGCGCTTAGACAGCCCCAGCATTTT | CASSAPGALRQPQHF | - | - | TRBJ1-5 | TRBV28
TGTGCCAGCAGCTTATCACTCTCGCCCTACAATGAGCAGTTCTTC | CASSLSLSPYNEQFF | - | - | TRBJ2-1 | TRBV7-9
TGTGCCAGCAGCTTGGAGGGGTTAGGCTACGAGCAGTACTTC | CASSLEGLGYEQYF | - | - | TRBJ2-7 | TRBV5-6
TGTGCCAGCAGGTGGGCTAGCGGGAGTAGATACGAGCAGTACTTC | CASRWASGSRYEQYF | TRBD2 | - | TRBJ2-7 | TRBV7-9